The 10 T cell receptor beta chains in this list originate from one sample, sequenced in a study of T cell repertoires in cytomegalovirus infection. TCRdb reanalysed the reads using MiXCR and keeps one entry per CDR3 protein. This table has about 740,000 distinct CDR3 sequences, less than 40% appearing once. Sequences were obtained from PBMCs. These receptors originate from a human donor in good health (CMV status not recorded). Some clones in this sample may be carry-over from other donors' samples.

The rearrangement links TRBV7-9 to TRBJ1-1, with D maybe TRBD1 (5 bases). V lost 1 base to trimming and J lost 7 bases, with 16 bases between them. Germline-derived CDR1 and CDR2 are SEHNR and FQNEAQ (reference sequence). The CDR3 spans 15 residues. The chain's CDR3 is CASSLEQAGTDEAFF. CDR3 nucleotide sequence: TGTGCCAGCAGCTTAGAGCAAGCAGGGACGGATGAAGCTTTCTTT.

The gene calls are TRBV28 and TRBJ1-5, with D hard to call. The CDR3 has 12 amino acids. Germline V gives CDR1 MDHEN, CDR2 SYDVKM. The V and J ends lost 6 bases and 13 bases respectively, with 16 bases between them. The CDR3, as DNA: TGTGCCAGCAGGCAGAAAGGACGCGCACAGCATTTT. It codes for CASRQKGRAQHF.

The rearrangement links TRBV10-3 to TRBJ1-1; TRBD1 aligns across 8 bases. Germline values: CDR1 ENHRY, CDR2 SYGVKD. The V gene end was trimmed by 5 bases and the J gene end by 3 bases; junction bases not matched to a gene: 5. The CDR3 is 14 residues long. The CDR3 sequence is CAISSDRGDTEAFF. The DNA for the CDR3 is TGTGCCATCAGTAGCGACAGGGGAGACACTGAAGCTTTCTTT.

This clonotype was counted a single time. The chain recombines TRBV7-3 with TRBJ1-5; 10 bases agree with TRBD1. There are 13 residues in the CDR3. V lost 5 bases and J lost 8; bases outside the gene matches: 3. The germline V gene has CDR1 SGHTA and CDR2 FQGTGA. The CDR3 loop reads CASSDRGPEPQHF. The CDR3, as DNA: TGTGCCAGCAGCGACAGGGGGCCGGAGCCCCAGCATTTT.

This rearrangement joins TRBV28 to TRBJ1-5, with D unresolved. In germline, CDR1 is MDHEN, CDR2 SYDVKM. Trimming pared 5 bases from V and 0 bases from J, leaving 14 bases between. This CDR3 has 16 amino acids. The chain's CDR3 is CASSHPAGFSNQPQHF. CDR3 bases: TGTGCCAGCAGTCACCCGGCGGGTTTTAGCAATCAGCCCCAGCATTTT. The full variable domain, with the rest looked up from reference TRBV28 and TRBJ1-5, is DVKVTQSSRYLVKRTGEKVFLECVQDMDHENMFWYRQDPGLGLRLIYFSYDVKMKEKGDIPEGYSVSREKKERFSLILESASTNQTSMYLCASSHPAGFSNQPQHFGDGTRLSIL.

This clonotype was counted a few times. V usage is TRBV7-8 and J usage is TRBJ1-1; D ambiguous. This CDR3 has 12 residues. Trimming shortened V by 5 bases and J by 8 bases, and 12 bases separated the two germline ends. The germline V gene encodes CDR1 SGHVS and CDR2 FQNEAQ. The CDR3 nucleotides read TGTGCCAGCAGCAGCCACAGATACGAAGCTTTCTTT. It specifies CASSSHRYEAFF. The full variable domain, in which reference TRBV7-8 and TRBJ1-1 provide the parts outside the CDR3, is GAGVSQSPRYKVAKRGQDVALRCDPISGHVSLFWYQQALGQGPEFLTYFQNEAQLDKSGLPSDRFFAERPEGSVSTLKIQRTQQEDSAVYLCASSSHRYEAFFGQGTRLTVV.

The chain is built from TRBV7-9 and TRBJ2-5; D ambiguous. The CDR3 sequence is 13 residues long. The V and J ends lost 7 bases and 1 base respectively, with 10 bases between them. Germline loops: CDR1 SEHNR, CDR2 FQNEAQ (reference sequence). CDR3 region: CASTPGSQETQYF. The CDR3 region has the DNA TGTGCCAGCACCCCGGGCTCCCAAGAGACCCAGTACTTC.

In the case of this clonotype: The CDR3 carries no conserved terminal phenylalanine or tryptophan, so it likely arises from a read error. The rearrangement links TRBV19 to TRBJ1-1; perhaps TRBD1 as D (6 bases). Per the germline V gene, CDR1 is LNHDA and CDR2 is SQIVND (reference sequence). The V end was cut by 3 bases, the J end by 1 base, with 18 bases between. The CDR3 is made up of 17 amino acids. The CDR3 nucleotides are TGTGCCAGTAGTATTCCCTCCCGCGGGACAAGGAACACTGAAGCTTTCTTG. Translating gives CASSIPSRGTRNTEAFL.

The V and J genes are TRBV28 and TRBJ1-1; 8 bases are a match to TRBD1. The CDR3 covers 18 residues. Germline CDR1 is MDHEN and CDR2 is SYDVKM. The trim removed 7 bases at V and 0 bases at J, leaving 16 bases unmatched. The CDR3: CASTFASGTGTLNTEAFF. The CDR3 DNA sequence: TGTGCCAGCACCTTTGCTTCCGGGACAGGCACCTTGAACACTGAAGCTTTCTTT.

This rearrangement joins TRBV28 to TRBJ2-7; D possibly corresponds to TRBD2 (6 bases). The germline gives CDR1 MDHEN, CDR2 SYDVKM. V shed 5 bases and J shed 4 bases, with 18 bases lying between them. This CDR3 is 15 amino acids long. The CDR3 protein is CASSPLASRHYEQYF. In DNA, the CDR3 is TGTGCCAGCAGTCCCCTAGCGAGCCGCCATTACGAGCAGTACTTC.